Following are 11 T cell receptor beta chains from one sample sequenced in a study of blood T cell repertoires in COVID-19. TCRdb's table, derived via immunoSEQ multiplex PCR, lists solely in-frame clones and lacks some. The sample includes approximately 150,000 clones, 70% to 90% of them seen just once. Sequencing was performed on peripheral blood. The origin of the receptors is a woman aged 45-65 years with COVID-19, enrolled during active disease.

The chain joins TRBV28 to TRBJ1-5, with TRBD1 matching over 7 bases. The ends lost 6 bases at V and 6 bases at J; junction bases unmatched: 8. The CDR3 spans 14 residues. CDR1 is MDHEN and CDR2 is SYDVKM in the germline V gene. The CDR3 here is CASSLQGLAQPQHF. CDR3 in DNA: TGTGCCAGCAGCCTACAGGGGCTAGCTCAGCCCCAGCATTTT.

The chain employs TRBV10-3 and TRBJ1-2; possible D gene TRBD1, 6 bases. Trimming pared 7 bases from V and 8 bases from J, leaving 17 bases between. Germline V gene sequence: CDR1 ENHRY, CDR2 SYGVKD. The CDR3 spans 13 residues. CDR3 residues: CAITVGAGEGYTF. CDR3 nucleotides: TGTGCCATCACGGTCGGAGCAGGGGAGGGCTACACCTTC.

This clone occurred a few times. The gene calls are TRBV28 and TRBJ2-7, with TRBD2 matching over 7 bases. Trimming removed 6 bases from V and 0 bases from J; junction bases left unmatched: 5. Germline assignment: CDR1 MDHEN and CDR2 SYDVKM. CDR3 length: 14 amino acids. This chain's CDR3 is CASSQAGNSYEQYF. CDR3 nucleotides: TGTGCCAGCAGCCAAGCGGGGAACTCCTACGAGCAGTACTTC.

The chain has TRBV7-3 and TRBJ1-1; D perhaps matches TRBD1 (6 bases). V was cut by 6 bases and J by 3 bases, with 14 bases left in between. Germline V gene lookup returns CDR1 SGHTA and CDR2 FQGTGA. The CDR3 extends over 14 amino acids. The CDR3 DNA follows: TGTGCCAGCAGGTCAGGGGCCGCAGACACTGAAGCTTTCTTT. Its translation is CASRSGAADTEAFF.

The genes are TRBV18 and TRBJ1-1; the D gene is possibly TRBD1 (5 bases). V was cut by 5 bases and J by 2 bases, with 12 bases left in between. The CDR3 extends over 14 amino acids. Germline V CDR1 and CDR2: KGHSH, LQKENI. This chain's CDR3 is CASSETATNTEAFF. The CDR3 coding sequence is TGTGCCAGCTCAGAGACAGCAACCAACACTGAAGCTTTCTTT. The whole variable domain, remainder taken from reference TRBV18 and TRBJ1-1, is NAGVMQNPRHLVRRRGQEARLRCSPMKGHSHVYWYRQLPEEGLKFMVYLQKENIIDESGMPKERFSAEFPKEGPSILRIQQVVRGDSAAYFCASSETATNTEAFFGQGTRLTVV.

The chain is built from TRBV2 and TRBJ2-1; 15 nucleotides align to TRBD2. The CDR3 has 14 amino acids. Germline CDR1 and CDR2: SNHLY and FYNNEI. V lost 6 bases and J lost 8; bases outside the gene matches: 2. CDR3 nucleotide sequence: TGTGCCAGCAGGGGACTAGCGGGGGGCTATGAGCAGTTCTTC. This codes for CASRGLAGGYEQFF. Looking up the rest from reference TRBV2 and TRBJ2-1 gives the full variable domain: EPEVTQTPSHQVTQMGQEVILRCVPISNHLYFYWYRQILGQKVEFLVSFYNNEISEKSEIFDDQFSVERPDGSNFTLKIRSTKLEDSAMYFCASRGLAGGYEQFFGPGTRLTVL.

V is TRBV7-2 and J is TRBJ2-4; TRBD2 aligns across 7 bases. Germline assignment: CDR1 SGHTA and CDR2 FQGNSA. This CDR3 is built from 16 residues. V dropped 3 bases and J dropped 3; count of bases not matched to a gene: 8. In DNA form, the CDR3 reads TGTGCCAGCAGCTTCGGGGGAGGGAACGACAAAAACATTCAGTACTTC. This codes for CASSFGGGNDKNIQYF.

The chain is built from TRBV5-1 and TRBJ2-7; 9 positions match TRBD1. The V segment lost 8 bases and the J segment 5 bases; nucleotides outside the gene matches: 5. Germline V gene lookup returns CDR1 SGHRS and CDR2 YFSETQ. The CDR3 runs to 12 residues. The CDR3 sequence: CASRDRDNEQYF. As DNA, the CDR3 is TGCGCCAGTCGGGACAGGGACAACGAGCAGTACTTC.

A few counts support this clone. The same CDR3 is also encoded by other DNA sequences in this sample. This rearrangement joins TRBV5-1 to TRBJ2-1, with 7 bases that match TRBD1. Germline-derived CDR1 and CDR2 are SGHRS and YFSETQ. V shed 0 bases and J 0 bases; nucleotides not matched to a gene: 3. This CDR3 comprises 16 residues. The CDR3 reads CASSLGGQSSYNEQFF. The CDR3 DNA reads as TGCGCCAGCAGCTTGGGGGGACAGAGCTCCTACAATGAGCAGTTCTTC.

The rearrangement uses TRBV24-1 and TRBJ2-3, with no clear D. V was clipped by 1 base and J by 5 bases, with 6 bases between them. The germline V gene encodes CDR1 KGHDR and CDR2 SFDVKD. There are 13 residues in the CDR3. This CDR3 is CATSDFAGDTQYF. The CDR3, as DNA: TGTGCCACCAGTGATTTTGCCGGAGATACGCAGTATTTT.

This clone came up a few times. The CDR3 here is CASRHQDREGSPLHF. The CDR3 bases are TGTGCCAGCAGACACCAAGACAGGGAAGGCTCACCCCTCCACTTT. The chain employs TRBV28 and TRBJ1-6; 7 bases align to TRBD1. CDR3 length equals 15 residues. Germline CDR1 and CDR2: MDHEN and SYDVKM. The V segment lost 6 bases and the J segment 10 bases; nucleotides outside the gene matches: 12.